The 20 T cell receptor beta chains reported below all come from one sample, sequenced in a study of T cell repertoires in cytomegalovirus infection. Each CDR3 protein is one row after TCRdb ran MiXCR on the reads. The sample has some 560,000 distinct CDR3 sequences, around two fifths seen once. Which antigens these TCRs recognize remains unknown. Sequences were derived from cultured PBMCs, sampled from culture after CMV antigen stimulation. The receptors here all came from a human donor in good health (CMV status not recorded). Some clones in this sample may be carry-over from other donors' samples.

This clonotype was picked up one time. In nucleotides, the CDR3 is TGTGCCAGTAGTATGGCAGGGAATCAGCCCCAGCATTTT. Residues: CASSMAGNQPQHF. The chain has TRBV19 and TRBJ1-5; possibly TRBD1 for D (5 bases). CDR3 size: 13 residues. Germline CDR1 and CDR2: LNHDA and SQIVND (reference sequence). Trimming took off 3 bases at V and 4 bases at J, with 7 bases between the two ends.

V usage is TRBV20-1 and J usage is TRBJ2-1; 12 positions agree with TRBD2. CDR3 length: 16 amino acids. Germline CDR1 DFQATT, CDR2 SNEGSKA (reference sequence). The J segment lost 4 bases and the V segment lost 3 bases, leaving 7 bases of the junction unmatched. CDR3 coding DNA: TGCAGTGCTAGCGGTCGGACTAGCGGGGATTACAATGAGCAGTTCTTC. Its translation: CSASGRTSGDYNEQFF.

The V gene is TRBV12-3 or TRBV12-4, the J gene TRBJ1-6; D is uncertain. Between the trimmed V and J ends, which lost 6 bases and 13 bases, there was a span of 13 bases. The CDR3 has 12 amino acids. This CDR3 reads CASSTAGIPLHF. In nucleotides, the CDR3 is TGTGCCAGCAGCACCGCGGGGATTCCCCTCCACTTT.

The table lists this clonotype with a few counts. V usage is TRBV11-2 and J usage is TRBJ2-3, with D uncertain. CDR3 size: 14 residues. Germline CDR1 SGHAT, CDR2 FQNNGV. Between the trimmed V and J ends, which lost 5 bases and 2 bases, there was a span of 11 bases. As DNA, the CDR3 is TGTGCCAGCAGCCCTCGCTCGTTCACAGATACGCAGTATTTT. This encodes CASSPRSFTDTQYF.

The chain links TRBV7-2 to TRBJ1-5; D gene ambiguous. There are 17 residues in the CDR3. V lost 5 bases, J lost 0 bases, and 17 bases lay in between. CDR1 is SGHTA and CDR2 is FQGNSA in the germline V gene. CDR3 in DNA: TGTGCCAGCAGCCCTCGGGGTGTGGCAGATAGCAATCAGCCCCAGCATTTT. The encoded protein is CASSPRGVADSNQPQHF.

For the CDR3, the DNA is TGCAGTGCTAGAGAGGGGCCCATAGGTTCACCCCTCCACTTT. Residues: CSAREGPIGSPLHF. This chain joins TRBV20-1 and TRBJ1-6; perhaps TRBD1 as D (5 bases). The CDR3 has 14 amino acids. V lost 0 bases to trimming and J lost 9 bases, with 12 bases between them. Germline CDR1 reads DFQATT; CDR2 reads SNEGSKA (reference sequence).

This clonotype has only a few counts. The chain couples TRBV6-2 or TRBV6-3 to TRBJ2-4; no definite D call. Per germline, CDR1 MNHEY and CDR2 SVGEGT. This CDR3 spans 16 amino acids. The V end was cut by 2 bases, the J end by 0 bases, with 11 bases between. Here the CDR3 DNA reads TGTGCCAGCAGTTACCCTCCGATTCTAGCCAAAAACATTCAGTACTTC. Protein: CASSYPPILAKNIQYF.

This clonotype turned up a few times. This sequence joins TRBV7-8 and TRBJ2-7, with D tentatively TRBD2 (6 bases). CDR3 length: 12 residues. Trimming stripped 5 bases from V and 10 bases from J, with 15 bases between. Germline V gives CDR1 SGHVS, CDR2 FQNEAQ. For the CDR3, the DNA is TGTGCCAGCAGCCAAACCTACGGGGGTCAGTACTTC. This gives the protein CASSQTYGGQYF.

The chain joins TRBV12-3 or TRBV12-4 to TRBJ1-4; perhaps TRBD1 as D (5 bases). The CDR3 sequence is 14 residues long. V was pared by 4 bases and J by 7 bases, with 13 bases between. CDR3 in DNA: TGTGCCAGCAGTTCTTCCACAGGCCGTGAAAAACTGTTTTTT. Its protein is CASSSSTGREKLFF.

This clonotype has a handful of counts. The V and J genes are TRBV12-3 or TRBV12-4 and TRBJ2-5; a possible D gene is TRBD1 (6 bases). The CDR3 sequence is 14 residues long. Trimming stripped 7 bases from V and 1 base from J, with 13 bases between. CDR3 coding DNA: TGTGCCAGCACCCTAACAGGGTCCCAAGAGACCCAGTACTTC. Protein product: CASTLTGSQETQYF.

This clonotype was seen at least ten times. This chain uses TRBV7-6 with TRBJ2-7; 7 positions agree with TRBD2. Germline V lookup: CDR1 SGHVS, CDR2 FNYEAQ. The junction had 6 bases not matched to a gene; V was cut back by 1 base and J by 3 bases. CDR3 length equals 15 residues. The DNA for the CDR3 is TGTGCCAGCAGCTTAGATGCTAGCGGAAACTACGAGCAGTACTTC. This gives the protein CASSLDASGNYEQYF.

This clonotype was seen just once. At one end the junction does not follow the germline gene, possibly because of a read error. This chain connects TRBV5-3 to TRBJ2-1; the D gene is possibly TRBD1 (6 bases). TRBV5-3 is an open reading frame whose function is uncertain. CDR3 length: 15 amino acids. CDR3 coding DNA: TGTGCCAGCAGCTTGCAAAGGGGGACCGGCAATGAGCAGTTCTTC. This gives the protein CASSLQRGTGNEQFF.

The chain joins TRBV6-2 or TRBV6-3 to TRBJ2-1; TRBD2 aligns across 10 bases. With V trimmed by 4 bases and J by 7 bases, 7 bases remained unmatched. CDR1 is MNHEY, CDR2 SVGEGT, per germline. The CDR3 has 15 residues. The chain's CDR3 is CASSLSGGALNEQFF. The CDR3 bases are TGTGCCAGCAGTTTAAGCGGGGGGGCCTTGAATGAGCAGTTCTTC.

This clonotype has a single count. The chain uses TRBV6-1 and TRBJ1-6; D unresolved. The V end lost 1 base, the J end lost 4 bases, and 20 bases lay between the germline ends. The germline V gene encodes CDR1 MNHNS and CDR2 SASEGT. The CDR3 is 19 amino acids. The CDR3 region has the DNA TGTGCCAGCAGTGAAGTGTTTTCGGGCCTGTTTGAGTATAATTCACCCCTCCACTTT. Translation gives CASSEVFSGLFEYNSPLHF.

The V call is TRBV7-8, the J call TRBJ2-2, with D hard to call. Germline V gene lookup returns CDR1 SGHVS and CDR2 FQNEAQ. CDR3 size: 15 residues. V was shortened by 4 bases and J by 7 bases, with 16 bases between the two germline ends. The CDR3 region is CASSSRGTAHGELFF. CDR3 coding DNA: TGTGCCAGCAGCTCCAGAGGCACTGCCCACGGGGAGCTGTTTTTT.

The rearrangement joins TRBV7-9 to TRBJ1-5; D is unresolved. CDR1 is SEHNR and CDR2 is FQNEAQ in the germline V gene (reference sequence). The CDR3 loop spans 12 amino acids. V lost 3 bases, J lost 7 bases, and 7 bases lay in between. The CDR3: CASSLGLQPQHF. The CDR3 region has the DNA TGTGCCAGCAGCTTGGGTTTGCAGCCCCAGCATTTT. Supplemented by reference TRBV7-9 and TRBJ1-5, the full variable domain reads DTGVSQNPRHKITKRGQNVTFRCDPISEHNRLYWYRQTLGQGPEFLTYFQNEAQLEKSRLLSDRFSAERPKGSFSTLEIQRTEQGDSAMYLCASSLGLQPQHFGDGTRLSIL.

This clonotype was found a few times. This chain uses TRBV7-2 with TRBJ2-1, with 7 bases matching TRBD2. Trimming removed 2 bases from V and 7 bases from J; junction bases left unmatched: 11. The CDR3 covers 16 residues. Germline CDR1 SGHTA, CDR2 FQGNSA. This CDR3 is CASSLIGGVKRNEQFF. DNA of the CDR3: TGTGCCAGCAGCTTAATTGGGGGGGTAAAGCGGAATGAGCAGTTCTTC.

The chain combines TRBV5-4 with TRBJ2-1; 9 bases are a match to TRBD2. CDR1 is SGHNT, CDR2 YYREEE, per germline (reference sequence). V lost 3 bases, J lost 15 bases, and 13 bases stayed unmatched. CDR3 length: 14 amino acids. Here the CDR3 reads CASSWAGGRSPGFF. The DNA of the CDR3 is TGTGCCAGCAGCTGGGCGGGGGGGCGGTCTCCCGGGTTCTTC.

The J gene is TRBJ2-3, the V gene TRBV7-2, with D perhaps matching TRBD2 (6 bases). The CDR3 covers 16 residues. Trimming removed 0 bases from V and 1 base from J, with 11 bases in between. Germline V CDR1 and CDR2: SGHTA, FQGNSA. CDR3 region: CASSLARVAGTDTQYF. In DNA, the CDR3 is TGTGCCAGCAGCTTAGCGCGGGTAGCGGGCACAGATACGCAGTATTTT.

This clonotype came up a few times. J is TRBJ1-1 and V is TRBV6-2 or TRBV6-3, with 8 bases lining up with TRBD1. The CDR3 spans 14 residues. CDR1 and CDR2 from the germline V gene are MNHEY and SVGEGT. V lost 5 bases, J lost 3 bases, and 5 bases stayed unmatched. CDR3 residues: CASSRRTGYTEAFF. The CDR3 coding sequence is TGTGCCAGCAGTCGCCGGACAGGGTACACTGAAGCTTTCTTT.